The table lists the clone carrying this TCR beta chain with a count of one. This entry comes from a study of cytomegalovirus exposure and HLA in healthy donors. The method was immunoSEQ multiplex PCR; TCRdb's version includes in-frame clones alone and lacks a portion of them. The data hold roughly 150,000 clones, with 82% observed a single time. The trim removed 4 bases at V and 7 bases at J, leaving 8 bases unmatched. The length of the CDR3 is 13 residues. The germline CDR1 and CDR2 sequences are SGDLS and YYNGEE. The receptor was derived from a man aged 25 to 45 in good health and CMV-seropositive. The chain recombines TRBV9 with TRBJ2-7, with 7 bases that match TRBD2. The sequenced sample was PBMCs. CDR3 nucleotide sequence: TGTGCCAGCAGCCCCTGGGGGGGTGGGGAGCAGTACTTC. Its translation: CASSPWGGGEQYF.